One and the same sample provided the 27 T cell receptor beta chains below, sequenced in a study of T-cell reconstitution after alpha-beta-depleted transplantation in children. Unique molecular identifiers featured in how the TCRbeta library was prepared. In TCRdb, the PCR reads were re-called with MiXCR into one record per CDR3 protein. This sample has over 550,000 distinct CDR3 sequences, with 10% to 13% found just once. Material: PBMCs from the stem cell graft donor, obtained from the stem cell graft. These receptors all come from a human donor who donated a stem cell graft to a child with acute myeloid leukemia.

This clonotype was seen only a few times. The genes are TRBV12-3 or TRBV12-4 and TRBJ2-3; D not certain. The CDR3 runs 14 residues. V was trimmed by 4 bases and J by 0 bases, leaving 8 bases between them. The CDR3 coding sequence is TGTGCCAGCAGTTCCTTGTTCAGCACAGATACGCAGTATTTT. Translation: CASSSLFSTDTQYF.

V gene TRBV27 combines with J gene TRBJ2-3; TRBD1 matches at 9 bases. This CDR3 region has 16 residues. With V trimmed by 8 bases and J by 3 bases, 12 bases remained unmatched. Per the germline V gene, CDR1 is MNHEY and CDR2 is SMNVEV (reference sequence). CDR3 region: CASGKDRGAKTDTQYF. CDR3 in DNA: TGTGCCAGCGGGAAGGACAGGGGCGCGAAAACAGATACGCAGTATTTT.

This clonotype came up many times. The chain carries TRBV29-1 and TRBJ2-1; 12 bases map to TRBD2. V was pared by 3 bases and J by 2 bases, with 2 bases of the junction left unmatched. Germline values: CDR1 SQVTM, CDR2 ANQGSEA. This CDR3 region has 15 residues. The CDR3 coding sequence is TGCAGCGTTGATCGGACTAGCGGGGCCTACAATGAGCAGTTCTTC. Translated: CSVDRTSGAYNEQFF.

V and J are TRBV20-1 and TRBJ2-1, with 7 bases that match TRBD2. The CDR3 has 15 residues. J was trimmed by 1 base and V by 8 bases; bases with no gene match: 11. CDR1 and CDR2 from the germline V gene are DFQATT and SNEGSKA (reference sequence). The CDR3 protein is CSTTPGGNSYNEQFF. CDR3 sequence (DNA): TGCAGTACTACTCCCGGGGGGAATTCCTACAATGAGCAGTTCTTC.

The rearrangement uses TRBV11-2 and TRBJ2-2, with a tentative D call TRBD1 (5 bases). Germline V gene lookup returns CDR1 SGHAT and CDR2 FQNNGV. This CDR3 is 16 amino acids long. Trimming took off 3 bases at V and 2 bases at J, with 13 bases between the two ends. CDR3 amino acids: CASSFVSGANTGELFF. The CDR3, as DNA: TGTGCCAGCAGCTTCGTTTCTGGGGCTAACACCGGGGAGCTGTTTTTT.

This clonotype occurred many times. The chain recombines TRBV29-1 with TRBJ2-2; 7 bases align to TRBD2. Germline V gives CDR1 SQVTM, CDR2 ANQGSEA. The CDR3 has 15 residues. V trimming: 7 bases; J trimming: 3 bases; junction bases outside the gene matches: 11. Here the CDR3 reads CSARRGSWDTGELFF. The CDR3 DNA follows: TGCAGCGCCCGACGCGGGAGTTGGGACACCGGGGAGCTGTTTTTT.

This clonotype was recorded at least ten times. The CDR3: CASSPQGSSTDTQYF. CDR3 DNA sequence: TGTGCCAGCAGCCCGCAAGGGTCTAGCACAGATACGCAGTATTTT. V is TRBV7-2 and J is TRBJ2-3; D call uncertain. V lost 5 bases to trimming and J lost 0 bases, with 12 bases between them. This CDR3 comprises 15 residues. CDR1 and CDR2 (germline): SGHTA, FQGNSA. Full variable domain (rest looked up from reference TRBV7-2 and TRBJ2-3): GAGVSQSPSNKVTEKGKDVELRCDPISGHTALYWYRQSLGQGLEFLIYFQGNSAPDKSGLPSDRFSAERTGGSVSTLTIQRTQQEDSAVYLCASSPQGSSTDTQYFGPGTRLTVL.

This clonotype was observed many times. The chain combines TRBV20-1 with TRBJ1-3; perhaps TRBD1 as D (5 bases). Germline V gene data show CDR1 as DFQATT and CDR2 as SNEGSKA (reference sequence). V lost 5 bases to trimming and J lost 0 bases, with 11 bases between them. The length of the CDR3 is 14 residues. CDR3 bases: TGCAGTGCTCAACGGGGCCTCTCTGGAAACACCATATATTTT. Translating gives CSAQRGLSGNTIYF.

CDR3 DNA: TGTGCCAGCAGTTACTCCGGCGGGGCAGCCTACGAGCAGTACTTC. Protein sequence: CASSYSGGAAYEQYF. The chain carries TRBV6-2 or TRBV6-3 and TRBJ2-7, with D perhaps matching TRBD2 (6 bases). There are 15 residues in the CDR3. The V and J ends lost 0 bases and 2 bases respectively, with 11 bases between them. Per germline, CDR1 MNHEY and CDR2 SVGEGT.

The chain employs TRBV6-5 and TRBJ2-1; D possibly corresponds to TRBD1 (6 bases). Trimming shortened V by 4 bases and J by 14 bases, and 12 bases separated the two germline ends. Germline lookup yields CDR1 MNHEY and CDR2 SVGAGI. This CDR3 comprises 11 residues. The CDR3 spells CASSSPAGEFF. The CDR3 coding sequence is TGTGCCAGCAGTTCCCCGGCAGGGGAGTTCTTC.

This clonotype was counted a few times. V gene TRBV5-6 combines with J gene TRBJ2-3; tentative D call: TRBD1 (6 bases). V was trimmed by 2 bases and J by 4 bases, leaving 11 bases between them. This CDR3 contains 14 residues. Germline CDR1 and CDR2: SGHDT and YYEEEE. The CDR3 protein is CASSFPSGADTQYF. In DNA, the CDR3 is TGTGCCAGCAGCTTTCCCTCAGGGGCAGATACGCAGTATTTT.

This clonotype came up a few times. The chain employs TRBV7-2 and TRBJ2-7, with TRBD2 matching 10 bases. CDR1 is SGHTA and CDR2 is FQGNSA in the germline V gene. V was pared by 5 bases and J by 9 bases, with 16 bases of the junction left unmatched. This CDR3 contains 16 residues. The CDR3 DNA follows: TGTGCCAGCAGCGGACAACCCGCTAGCGGGAGTGGCGGGCAGTACTTC. Translation gives CASSGQPASGSGGQYF.

The chain links TRBV6-2 or TRBV6-3 to TRBJ2-7; 11 positions agree with TRBD1. The CDR3 runs to 15 residues. Germline assignment: CDR1 MNHEY and CDR2 SVGEGT. V trimming: 6 bases; J trimming: 3 bases; junction bases outside the gene matches: 7. CDR3 loop: CASSHGDRGYYEQYF. The DNA for the CDR3 is TGTGCCAGCAGCCATGGGGACAGGGGGTACTACGAGCAGTACTTC.

This chain links TRBV6-5 with TRBJ2-7; D remains unclear. The germline V gene has CDR1 MNHEY and CDR2 SVGAGI. CDR3 length equals 12 residues. Trimming cost V 7 bases and J 6 bases, with 13 bases left between them. As DNA, the CDR3 is TGTGCCAGCAAGTCCCCCCCGGGCGAGCAGTACTTC. This encodes CASKSPPGEQYF.

This clonotype was seen a handful of times. This chain joins TRBV7-2 and TRBJ2-5; weak D call: TRBD2 (9 bases). The CDR3 is made up of 17 amino acids. Trimming took 6 bases from V and 2 from J, leaving 22 bases between them. Germline V gene data show CDR1 as SGHTA and CDR2 as FQGNSA. The CDR3 protein is CASSQGAGSGRQETQYF. The CDR3 nucleotides are TGTGCCAGCAGTCAGGGGGCAGGTAGCGGGAGACAAGAGACCCAGTACTTC.

The sample holds many counts of this clonotype. The V and J genes are TRBV20-1 and TRBJ2-7; the match to TRBD2 covers 8 bases. V was clipped by 2 bases and J by 2 bases; unmatched bases: 5. Germline CDR1 reads DFQATT; CDR2 reads SNEGSKA (reference sequence). This CDR3 spans 14 amino acids. The CDR3 DNA sequence: TGCAGTGCTAGATTGACTAGCGTACCCTACGAGCAGTACTTC. Translation: CSARLTSVPYEQYF.

This clonotype was counted many times. The chain combines TRBV24-1 with TRBJ2-1, with TRBD1 matching over 10 bases. The germline V gene has CDR1 KGHDR and CDR2 SFDVKD. This CDR3 region has 15 residues. The V gene end was trimmed by 7 bases and the J gene end by 9 bases; junction bases not matched to a gene: 11. The CDR3 here is CATSQKDRGTIEQFF. The CDR3 DNA follows: TGTGCCACCAGCCAAAAGGACAGGGGGACCATTGAGCAGTTCTTC.

DNA of the CDR3: TGTGCCAGCAGCCCAGGGGAGTTTGGCGAGCAGTACTTC. As protein: CASSPGEFGEQYF. This rearrangement joins TRBV7-2 to TRBJ2-7, with D possibly matching TRBD1 (6 bases). Looked up from germline, CDR1 is SGHTA and CDR2 is FQGNSA. The CDR3 sequence is 13 residues long. Trimming took off 5 bases at V and 6 bases at J, with 14 bases between the two ends. Full variable domain (rest looked up from reference TRBV7-2 and TRBJ2-7): GAGVSQSPSNKVTEKGKDVELRCDPISGHTALYWYRQSLGQGLEFLIYFQGNSAPDKSGLPSDRFSAERTGGSVSTLTIQRTQQEDSAVYLCASSPGEFGEQYFGPGTRLTVT.

This clonotype was seen a few times. The chain uses TRBV6-5 and TRBJ2-7; TRBD2 aligns across 8 bases. Germline CDR1 reads MNHEY; CDR2 reads SVGAGI. Germline trimming cut 4 bases from V and 1 base from J; bases unmatched to any gene: 15. This CDR3 is 18 amino acids long. The CDR3 coding sequence is TGTGCCAGCAGTTCCCGACGGGAGGGCCGGAGGGGGTCCTACGAGCAGTACTTC. It encodes CASSSRREGRRGSYEQYF.

The chain couples TRBV6-2 or TRBV6-3 to TRBJ1-2; D is ambiguous. V dropped 2 bases and J dropped 10 bases, with 8 bases sitting between them. Per germline, CDR1 MNHEY and CDR2 SVGEGT. The CDR3 covers 11 residues. CDR3 sequence: CASSYGPAYTF. Written as DNA, the CDR3 is TGTGCCAGCAGTTACGGTCCAGCCTACACCTTC.

This clonotype was observed a few times. The rearrangement links TRBV11-1 to TRBJ2-1; possibly TRBD2 for D (6 bases). V was trimmed by 2 bases and J by 2 bases, leaving 19 bases between them. The CDR3 contains 18 residues. CDR1 and CDR2 (germline): SGHAT, FQDESV (reference sequence). In DNA form, the CDR3 reads TGTGCCAGCAGCTTACGGGGACGGGAGCAAAGCCCCTACAATGAGCAGTTCTTC. Translating it yields CASSLRGREQSPYNEQFF.

At least ten counts were recorded for this clonotype. The chain combines TRBV4-3 with TRBJ2-5; no definite D call. Between the trimmed V and J ends, which lost 3 bases and 4 bases, there was a span of 9 bases. Germline lookup yields CDR1 LGHNA and CDR2 YSLEER. The CDR3 extends over 13 amino acids. CDR3 bases: TGCGCCAGCAGCCAGTGGCGTGGAGAGACCCAGTACTTC. Its translation: CASSQWRGETQYF.

Only a few counts were recorded for this clonotype. The V call is TRBV27, the J call TRBJ2-4; the D is unclear. V was cut by 8 bases and J by 3 bases, with 14 bases left in between. The CDR3 totals 14 residues. CDR1 is MNHEY and CDR2 is SMNVEV in the germline V gene (reference sequence). The CDR3 DNA reads TGTGCCAGCGCCTGGAGCCTGGGCAAAAACATTCAGTACTTC. Its translation is CASAWSLGKNIQYF.

The V and J genes are TRBV3-1 and TRBJ2-2, with a weak D call TRBD2 (5 bases). The CDR3 has 16 amino acids. The V and J ends lost 4 bases and 4 bases respectively, with 16 bases between them. From germline, CDR1 is LGHDT and CDR2 YNNKEL (reference sequence). The CDR3 region is CASSLSSGPRTGELFF. The CDR3 DNA follows: TGTGCCAGCAGCCTAAGCAGCGGACCTCGCACCGGGGAGCTGTTTTTT.

The J gene is TRBJ2-3, the V gene TRBV7-3; no firm D call. The CDR3 consists of 14 residues. Trimming cost V 3 bases and J 9 bases, with 16 bases left between them. Per the germline V gene, CDR1 is SGHTA and CDR2 is FQGTGA. The CDR3 protein is CASSLQFGEATQYF. As DNA, the CDR3 is TGTGCCAGCAGCTTGCAGTTTGGGGAAGCGACGCAGTATTTT.

This clonotype was observed at least ten times. The genes are TRBV6-5 and TRBJ2-5; no reliable D call. V lost 5 bases and J lost 5, with 6 bases in between. Germline V gene lookup returns CDR1 MNHEY and CDR2 SVGAGI. There are 11 residues in the CDR3. The CDR3 sequence is CASSVRETQYF. The CDR3 nucleotides read TGTGCCAGCAGTGTCCGGGAGACCCAGTACTTC.

This clonotype was detected ten times or more. CDR3 sequence reads: CATRGGGHGYTF. The CDR3 region has the DNA TGTGCCACCCGAGGAGGCGGCCATGGCTACACCTTC. The V gene is TRBV12-3 or TRBV12-4, the J gene TRBJ1-2; D not certain. This CDR3 contains 12 residues. V was shortened by 10 bases and J by 6 bases, with 15 bases between the two germline ends.